A single sample gave rise to the 16 T cell receptor beta chains below, sequenced in a study of T cell clonality in common variable immunodeficiency. TCRdb keeps only in-frame clones here, not all; method: immunoSEQ multiplex PCR. This sample shows tens of thousands of clones and no singletons; approximately 4% rests with the ten largest. Source material: peripheral blood mononuclear cells. All receptors derive from a person aged 18 to 75 in good health.

This clone was counted at least ten times. The read is 3 residues too short to cover the CDR3 end, so that end is filled in from the germline J gene. The rearrangement uses TRBV30 and TRBJ1-1; 8 bases line up with TRBD1. The length of the CDR3 is 13 residues. CDR1 GTSNPN and CDR2 SVGIG come from the germline V gene (reference sequence). V shed 4 bases and J 2 bases; nucleotides not matched to a gene: 3. The chain's CDR3 is CAWTGQGNTEAFF. The part of the CDR3 DNA that was read is TGTGCCTGGACCGGACAGGGAAACACTGAA.

There are many counts of this clone. The CDR3 goes on 3 residues after the read ends, and that part is filled in from the germline J gene. This rearrangement joins TRBV6-2 or TRBV6-3 to TRBJ1-1, with D possibly matching TRBD1 (5 bases). The germline gives CDR1 MNHEY, CDR2 SVGEGT. CDR3 length: 14 residues. Deletions cut 7 bases from V and 5 bases from J, with 17 bases between. The CDR3 DNA, read in part, is TGTGCCAGCACTGATTTGAGGGAGGGGACTGAA. This translates into CASTDLREGTE. In full, the CDR3 reads CASTDLREGTEAFF.

Note on this clone: The CDR3 goes on 3 residues after the read ends, and that part is filled in from the germline J gene. This rearrangement joins TRBV19 to TRBJ1-2; weak D call: TRBD1 (5 bases). CDR1 and CDR2 from the germline V gene are LNHDA and SQIVND (reference sequence). This CDR3 is 15 amino acids long. CDR3 sequence reads: CASSIGGVRTDTYTF. The covered CDR3 bases are TGTGCCAGTAGTATAGGAGGGGTCCGCACAGATACC.

This clone appeared many times. The observed sequence ends 3 residues before the CDR3 terminus, with the missing tail filled in from the germline J gene. J is TRBJ1-1 and V is TRBV18; 10 bases fit TRBD1. There are 15 residues in the CDR3. The junction had 4 bases not matched to a gene; V was cut back by 4 bases and J by 2 bases. CDR1 is KGHSH and CDR2 is LQKENI in the germline V gene. CDR3 residues: CASSRGTGVNTEAFF. CDR3 DNA (partial): TGTGCCAGCTCACGGGGGACAGGGGTTAACACTGAA.

This clone was counted at least ten times. The CDR3 is cut off 3 residues early in the read; its end comes from the germline J gene. The chain uses TRBV7-6 and TRBJ2-7; 9 nucleotides match TRBD1. The germline CDR1 and CDR2 sequences are SGHVS and FNYEAQ. The CDR3 has 13 amino acids. Unmatched junction bases numbered 3, after V lost 5 bases and J lost 4 bases. The CDR3 DNA, read in part, is TGTGCCAGCAGCGTCGGACAGGGGTACGAG. It is translated as CASSVGQGYE. The full CDR3 reads CASSVGQGYEQYF.

This clone has at least ten counts. This CDR3 reads CAWSVGVGQKASGYTF. The covered CDR3 bases are TGTGCCTGGAGTGTAGGGGTTGGGCAGAAAGCTAGTGGC. The chain couples TRBV30 to TRBJ1-2, with TRBD1 as a possible D gene (5 bases). The CDR3 end lies 3 residues beyond the end of the read and is filled in from the germline J gene. The germline CDR1 and CDR2 sequences are GTSNPN and SVGIG (reference sequence). Trimming pared 0 bases from V and 7 bases from J, leaving 21 bases between. This CDR3 has 16 residues.

This clone was found a few times. Sequencing ends 3 residues short of the CDR3 end; the germline J gene provides the rest. V usage is TRBV18 and J usage is TRBJ1-5, with TRBD1 identical over 8 bases. The CDR3 runs 15 residues. V lost 6 bases to trimming and J lost 2 bases; unmatched junction nucleotides: 6. Germline lookup yields CDR1 KGHSH and CDR2 LQKENI. The CDR3 DNA, read in part, is TGTGCCAGCTCCCAGGGGGCCGGGGGCAATCAGCCC. Its translation is CASSQGAGGNQP. The full CDR3 protein is CASSQGAGGNQPQHF.

This clone appeared a few times. Coverage ceases 3 residues before the CDR3 finishes, and the germline J gene fills in the end. This chain links TRBV23-1 with TRBJ1-1; 7 bases match TRBD1. TRBV23-1 is sorted into the ORF group, with uncertain function. With 5 bases clipped from V and 7 bases from J, the junction kept 25 bases outside the gene matches. The CDR3 extends over 19 amino acids. The DNA read from the CDR3 is TGCGCCAGCAGTGCGAGCCACAAGGGTTCGCGACAGGGATATATTGAA. Translating it yields CASSASHKGSRQGYIE. The entire CDR3 is CASSASHKGSRQGYIEAFF.

This clone was observed at least ten times. The CDR3 end is not reached by the read, which stops 3 residues before it; the germline J gene fills it in. This chain connects TRBV5-6 to TRBJ1-5; D remains unclear. The CDR3 length is 14 residues. The V gene lost 7 bases and the J gene lost 3 bases, with 14 bases spanning the gap. In germline, CDR1 is SGHDT, CDR2 YYEEEE. The part of the CDR3 DNA that was read is TGTGCCAGCCAGATGGCCCAGGACAATCAGCCC. Its protein product is CASQMAQDNQP. The CDR3 in its entirety is CASQMAQDNQPQHF. Full variable domain (missing parts from reference TRBV5-6 and TRBJ1-5): DAGVTQSPTHLIKTRGQQVTLRCSPKSGHDTVSWYQQALGQGPQFIFQYYEEEERQRGNFPDRFSGHQFPNYSSELNVNALLLGDSALYLCASQMAQDNQPQHFGDGTRLSIL.

This clone was detected ten times or more. Coverage ceases 3 residues before the CDR3 finishes, and the germline J gene fills in the end. The rearrangement joins TRBV5-4 to TRBJ2-7, with 7 bases matching TRBD1. The CDR3 has 14 amino acids. The germline V gene has CDR1 SGHNT and CDR2 YYREEE (reference sequence). With V trimmed by 1 base and J by 3 bases, 4 bases remained unmatched. CDR3 amino acids: CASSLYAGGYEQYF. Partial CDR3 DNA: TGTGCCAGCAGCTTGTACGCAGGGGGCTACGAG.

This clone has ten or more counts. The read terminates 3 residues before the CDR3 end, so the remaining end is supplied by the germline J gene. This chain uses TRBV20-1 with TRBJ1-4; D not certain. This CDR3 has 15 residues. V lost 3 bases and J lost 1, with 12 bases in between. Germline CDR1 is DFQATT and CDR2 is SNEGSKA (reference sequence). CDR3 DNA (partial): TGCAGTGCTAGTGCCCTGTCGGGAACTAATGAAAAA. This translates into CSASALSGTNEK. The whole CDR3 sequence is CSASALSGTNEKLFF.

This clone was seen ten or more times. The read stops 3 residues short of the end of the CDR3; the missing end is completed from the germline J gene. The V call is TRBV5-6, the J call TRBJ2-1, with TRBD2 matching over 9 bases. From germline, CDR1 is SGHDT and CDR2 YYEEEE. The CDR3 is made up of 14 amino acids. Germline trimming cut 6 bases from V and 2 bases from J; bases unmatched to any gene: 3. Partial CDR3 DNA: TGTGCCAGCATCAGCGGGAGGACCTACAATGAG. Translated, it gives CASISGRTYNE. The full CDR3 is CASISGRTYNEQFF.

The sample holds a few counts of this clone. With the read ending 3 residues before the CDR3 end, the germline J gene is used to fill in that end. The V gene is TRBV19, the J gene TRBJ2-1, with 12 bases matching TRBD2. There are 15 residues in the CDR3. Germline loops: CDR1 LNHDA, CDR2 SQIVND (reference sequence). V was clipped by 4 bases and J by 8 bases; unmatched bases: 6. CDR3 DNA, as far as it was read: TGTGCCAGTAGTAAAGGACTAGCGGGACCCCATGAG. Protein: CASSKGLAGPHE. The whole CDR3 region reads CASSKGLAGPHEQFF.

This clone was seen many times. Read sequence stops 3 residues before the CDR3 end, and the germline J gene provides the missing end. The V call is TRBV5-1, the J call TRBJ1-1, with D possibly matching TRBD1 (5 bases). Germline V CDR1 and CDR2: SGHRS, YFSETQ. The CDR3 is 13 amino acids. This CDR3 is CASSFYGREEAFF. The sequenced CDR3 bases are TGCGCCAGCAGCTTCTACGGCAGGGAAGAA.

This clone has a handful of counts. The read ends 3 residues early relative to the CDR3; the germline J gene fills the gap. The genes are TRBV7-2 and TRBJ2-7, with TRBD2 as a possible D gene (5 bases). Trimming left V 4 bases short and J 5 bases short, with 15 bases between. CDR3 length: 14 residues. Germline loops: CDR1 SGHTA, CDR2 FQGNSA. The sequenced part of the CDR3 DNA is TGTGCCAGCAGCTCCGAGGGAGCTAGCCACGAG. Protein: CASSSEGASHE. The entire CDR3 sequence reads CASSSEGASHEQYF.

To note about this clone: Germline is not matched at one junction end, which may reflect a read error. The DNA ends 3 residues before the CDR3 does, and the rest of the CDR3 is filled in from the germline J gene. The gene calls are TRBV11-2 and TRBJ2-5, with TRBD1 as a possible D gene (6 bases). This CDR3 has 13 amino acids. Germline loops: CDR1 SGHAT, CDR2 FQNNGV. Incomplete CDR3 DNA: TGTGCCAGCAAGAAGACAGGCCAAGGGACC. This gives the protein CASKKTGQGT. The CDR3 reads in full as CASKKTGQGTQYF.